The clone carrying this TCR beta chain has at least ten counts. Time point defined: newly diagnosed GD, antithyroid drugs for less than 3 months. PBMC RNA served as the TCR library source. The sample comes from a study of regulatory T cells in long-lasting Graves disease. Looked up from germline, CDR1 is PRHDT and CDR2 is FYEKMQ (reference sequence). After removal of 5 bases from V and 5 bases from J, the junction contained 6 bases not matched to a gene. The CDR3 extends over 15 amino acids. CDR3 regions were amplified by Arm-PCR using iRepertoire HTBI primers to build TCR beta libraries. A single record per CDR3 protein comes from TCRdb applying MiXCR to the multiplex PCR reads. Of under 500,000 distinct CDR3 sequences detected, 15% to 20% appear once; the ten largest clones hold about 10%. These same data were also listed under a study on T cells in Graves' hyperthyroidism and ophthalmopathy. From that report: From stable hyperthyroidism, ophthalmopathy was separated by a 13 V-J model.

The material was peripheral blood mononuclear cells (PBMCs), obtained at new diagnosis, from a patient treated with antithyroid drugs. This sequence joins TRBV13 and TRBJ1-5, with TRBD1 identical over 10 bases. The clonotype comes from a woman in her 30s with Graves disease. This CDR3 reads CASSLSGQGDQPQHF. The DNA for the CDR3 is TGTGCCAGCAGCCTGTCAGGACAGGGGGATCAGCCCCAGCATTTT.